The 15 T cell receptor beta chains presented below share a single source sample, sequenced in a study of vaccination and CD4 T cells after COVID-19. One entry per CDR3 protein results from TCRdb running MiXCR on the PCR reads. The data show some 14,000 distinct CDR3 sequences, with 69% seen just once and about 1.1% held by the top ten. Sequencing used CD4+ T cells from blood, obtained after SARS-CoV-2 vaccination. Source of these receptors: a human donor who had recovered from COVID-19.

The CDR3 reads CASSPLDRISGANVLTF. CDR3 bases: TGTGCCAGCTCACCCCTGGACAGGATTTCTGGGGCCAACGTCCTGACTTTC. The V and J genes are TRBV18 and TRBJ2-6; 7 positions agree with TRBD1. The CDR3 length is 17 residues. The ends lost 3 bases at V and 1 base at J; junction bases unmatched: 6. Per germline, CDR1 KGHSH and CDR2 LQKENI. The whole variable domain, remainder taken from reference TRBV18 and TRBJ2-6, is NAGVMQNPRHLVRRRGQEARLRCSPMKGHSHVYWYRQLPEEGLKFMVYLQKENIIDESGMPKERFSAEFPKEGPSILRIQQVVRGDSAAYFCASSPLDRISGANVLTFGAGSRLTVL.

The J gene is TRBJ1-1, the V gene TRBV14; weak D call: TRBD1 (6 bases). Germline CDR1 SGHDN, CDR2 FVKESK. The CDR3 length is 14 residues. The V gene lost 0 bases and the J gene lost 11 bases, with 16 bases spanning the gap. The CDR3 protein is CASSQERQGSRAFF. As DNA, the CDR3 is TGTGCCAGCAGCCAAGAAAGGCAGGGGTCTCGTGCTTTCTTT.

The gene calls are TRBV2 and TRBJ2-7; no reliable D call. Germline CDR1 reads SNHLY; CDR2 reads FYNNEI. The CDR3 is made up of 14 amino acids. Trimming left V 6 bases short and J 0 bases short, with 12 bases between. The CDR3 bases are TGTGCCAGCAGGACCCAACGCCACTCCTACGAGCAGTACTTC. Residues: CASRTQRHSYEQYF.

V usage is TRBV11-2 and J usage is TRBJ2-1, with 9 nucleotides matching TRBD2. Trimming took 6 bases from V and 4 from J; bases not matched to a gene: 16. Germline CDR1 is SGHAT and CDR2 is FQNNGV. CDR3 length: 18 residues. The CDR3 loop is CASSQRPPGTSLYNEQFF. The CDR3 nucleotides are TGTGCCAGCAGTCAAAGACCCCCCGGGACTAGCCTTTACAATGAGCAGTTCTTC. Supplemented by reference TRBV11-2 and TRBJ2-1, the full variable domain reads EAGVAQSPRYKIIEKRQSVAFWCNPISGHATLYWYQQILGQGPKLLIQFQNNGVVDDSQLPKDRFSAERLKGVDSTLKIQPAKLEDSAVYLCASSQRPPGTSLYNEQFFGPGTRLTVL.

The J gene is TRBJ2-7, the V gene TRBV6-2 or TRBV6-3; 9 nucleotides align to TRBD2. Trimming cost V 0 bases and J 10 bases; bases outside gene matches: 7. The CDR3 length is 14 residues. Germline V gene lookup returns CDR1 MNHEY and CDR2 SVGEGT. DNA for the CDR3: TGTGCCAGCAGTTACTCGTCTAGCGGGGTTAGACAGTACTTC. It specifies CASSYSSSGVRQYF.

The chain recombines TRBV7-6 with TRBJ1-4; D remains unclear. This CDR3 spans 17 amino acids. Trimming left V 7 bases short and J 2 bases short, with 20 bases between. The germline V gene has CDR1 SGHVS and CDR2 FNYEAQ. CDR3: CASTRMSGAATNEKLFF. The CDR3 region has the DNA TGTGCCAGCACCCGGATGAGCGGAGCAGCCACTAATGAAAAACTGTTTTTT.

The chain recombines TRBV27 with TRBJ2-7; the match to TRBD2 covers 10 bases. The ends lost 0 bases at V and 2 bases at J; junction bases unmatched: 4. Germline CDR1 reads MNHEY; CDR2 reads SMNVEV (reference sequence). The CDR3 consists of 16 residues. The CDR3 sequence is CASSLSGLAVPYEQYF. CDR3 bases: TGTGCCAGCAGTTTATCCGGACTAGCGGTCCCCTACGAGCAGTACTTC.

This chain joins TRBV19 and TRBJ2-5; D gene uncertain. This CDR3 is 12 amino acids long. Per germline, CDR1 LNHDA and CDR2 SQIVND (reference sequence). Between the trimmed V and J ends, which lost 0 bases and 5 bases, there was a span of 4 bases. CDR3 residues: CASSIDGETQYF. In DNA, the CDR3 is TGTGCCAGTAGTATAGACGGCGAGACCCAGTACTTC.

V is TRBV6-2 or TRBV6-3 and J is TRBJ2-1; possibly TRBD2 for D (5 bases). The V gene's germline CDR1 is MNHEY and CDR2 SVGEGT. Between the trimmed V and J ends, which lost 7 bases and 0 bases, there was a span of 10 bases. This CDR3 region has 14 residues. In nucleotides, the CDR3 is TGTGCCAGCAACCCGGGGAGCTCCTACAATGAGCAGTTCTTC. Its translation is CASNPGSSYNEQFF.

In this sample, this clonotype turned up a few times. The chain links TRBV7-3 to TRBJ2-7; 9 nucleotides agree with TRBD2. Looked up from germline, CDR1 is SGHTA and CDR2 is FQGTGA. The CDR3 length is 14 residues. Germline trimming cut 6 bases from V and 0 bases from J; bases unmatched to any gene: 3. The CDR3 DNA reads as TGTGCCAGCAGGCCAGCGGGAGGCTCCTACGAGCAGTACTTC. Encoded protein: CASRPAGGSYEQYF.

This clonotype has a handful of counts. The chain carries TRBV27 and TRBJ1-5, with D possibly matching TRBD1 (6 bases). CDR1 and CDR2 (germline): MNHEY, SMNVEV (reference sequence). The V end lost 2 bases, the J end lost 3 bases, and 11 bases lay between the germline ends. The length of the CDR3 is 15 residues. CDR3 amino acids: CASSLGGGNNQPQHF. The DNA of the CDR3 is TGTGCCAGCAGTTTAGGAGGGGGAAACAATCAGCCCCAGCATTTT.

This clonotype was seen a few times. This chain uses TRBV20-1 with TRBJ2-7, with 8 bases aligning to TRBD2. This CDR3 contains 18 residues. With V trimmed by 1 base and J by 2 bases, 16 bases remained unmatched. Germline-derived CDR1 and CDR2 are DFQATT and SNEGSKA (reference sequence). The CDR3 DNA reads TGCAGTGCTAGAGCTGGCCCCCTTAGCGGGACTCTGACCTACGAGCAGTACTTC. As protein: CSARAGPLSGTLTYEQYF.

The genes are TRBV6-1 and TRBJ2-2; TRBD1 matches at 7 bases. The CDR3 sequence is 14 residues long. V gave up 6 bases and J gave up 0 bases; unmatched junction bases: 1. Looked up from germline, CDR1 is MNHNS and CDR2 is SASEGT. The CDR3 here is CASSDRANTGELFF. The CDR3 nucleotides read TGTGCCAGCAGCGACAGGGCGAACACCGGGGAGCTGTTTTTT.

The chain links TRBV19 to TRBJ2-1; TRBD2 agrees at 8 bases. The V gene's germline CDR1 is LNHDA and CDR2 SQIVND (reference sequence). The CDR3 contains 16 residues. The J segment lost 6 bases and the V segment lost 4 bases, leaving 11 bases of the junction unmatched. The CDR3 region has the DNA TGTGCCAGTAGTAGTACGGGACTAGGGTCGGGCAATGAGCAGTTCTTC. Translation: CASSSTGLGSGNEQFF.

CDR3 sequence: CASSFRAGNYGYTF. CDR3 DNA sequence: TGTGCCAGCTCATTTCGGGCTGGTAACTATGGCTACACCTTC. The V call is TRBV18, the J call TRBJ1-2, with D unresolved. Germline assignment: CDR1 KGHSH and CDR2 LQKENI. This CDR3 has 14 residues. Between the trimmed V and J ends, which lost 5 bases and 1 base, there was a span of 11 bases.